This paragraph covers one T cell receptor (beta chain) sequence. The data are from a study of OX40 agonist ivuxolimab in advanced cancers. The overall study: Two patients with cutaneous melanoma and one with hepatocellular carcinoma, three in total, showed partial responses.

CDR3 length: 13 residues. Germline CDR1 SGHAT, CDR2 FQNNGV. V was pared by 0 bases and J by 5 bases, with 8 bases between. Sequencing used immunoSEQ multiplex PCR; TCRdb keeps in-frame clones, though not all of them. The sample lists tens of thousands of clones; 92% were seen once. The clonotype originates from an adult with an advanced solid tumor such as melanoma, head and neck, liver or kidney cancer. The genes are TRBV11-2 and TRBJ2-7; D unclear. Sequencing used CD4+ or CD8+ T cells sorted from blood, obtained in a trial of the OX40 agonist ivuxolimab. The CDR3 sequence is CASSLEEYHEQYF. CDR3 sequence (DNA): TGTGCCAGCAGCTTAGAGGAGTACCACGAGCAGTACTTC.